Reported below is one T cell receptor (beta chain). This sample was taken from a study of cytomegalovirus exposure and HLA in healthy donors. V was pared by 8 bases and J by 4 bases, with 18 bases between. In germline, CDR1 is SGHNT, CDR2 YYREEE (reference sequence). The CDR3 is made up of 14 amino acids. PCR employed 60 Vbeta and 13 Jbeta primers. Clones were sequenced by immunoSEQ multiplex PCR, and TCRdb holds only the in-frame ones, with some missing. This sample carries approximately 110,000 clones, about 86% of them seen once, and the ten largest clones take less than 2.5%. The sequence came from a woman aged 30 to 39 in good health and CMV-seronegative. The material sequenced was PBMCs. The rearrangement links TRBV5-4 to TRBJ1-1, with D maybe TRBD1 (6 bases). The CDR3 nucleotides read TGTGCCAGTAAATCGGGGAAAGGGGGCACTGAAGCTTTCTTT. Translated: CASKSGKGGTEAFF. Drawing the rest from reference TRBV5-4 and TRBJ1-1, the complete variable domain is ETGVTQSPTHLIKTRGQQVTLRCSSQSGHNTVSWYQQALGQGPQFIFQYYREEENGRGNFPPRFSGLQFPNYSSELNVNALELDDSALYLCASKSGKGGTEAFFGQGTRLTVV.